This is a list of T cell receptor beta chains from one sample in a study of T-cell memory formation after mild COVID-19. TCRdb independently ran MiXCR on the 5' RACE reads; one entry per CDR3 protein. Found here are some 130,000 distinct CDR3 sequences, around 15% of them singletons; the top ten hold 5% to 5.5%. Specimen: PBMCs or a T cell subset sorted from them (not recorded which). These receptors were taken from a man aged 18 to 35 who had mild COVID-19 (a few samples of this study predate the infection). Cell type and time point are not known. CDR3s include the opening cysteine and the closing phenylalanine or tryptophan. The D gene is left open where the match is weak. Rows may omit the clone size; those that give it use once, few, many or a size class.

d_call j_call v_call clone_size cdr3_aa cdr3_nt
- TRBJ1-2 TRBV7-9 - CASSLAVGGRGYGYTF TGTGCCAGCAGCTTAGCGGTGGGGGGCCGGGGCTATGGCTACACCTTC
TRBD1 TRBJ1-2 TRBV20-1 - CSAAGTGGAGYGYTF TGCAGTGCTGCCGGGACAGGGGGCGCGGGCTATGGCTACACCTTC
- TRBJ1-3 TRBV27 - CASSFRAGAADTIYF TGTGCCAGCAGTTTTAGGGCAGGGGCGGCGGACACCATATATTTT
- TRBJ2-1 TRBV7-2 - CASSFTGTGYNEQFF TGTGCCAGCAGCTTTACGGGTACGGGATACAATGAGCAGTTCTTC
TRBD1 TRBJ1-4 TRBV4-1 few CASSRQGAREKLFF TGCGCCAGCAGCCGGCAGGGGGCGAGGGAAAAACTGTTTTTT
TRBD1 TRBJ2-7 TRBV5-1 - CASSLGTGEDHEQYF TGCGCCAGCAGCTTAGGGACAGGGGAAGATCACGAGCAGTACTTC
TRBD1 TRBJ2-3 TRBV20-1 - CSAEQDRTSTDTQYF TGCAGTGCTGAACAGGACAGGACTAGCACAGATACGCAGTATTTT
- TRBJ1-2 TRBV4-3 - CASSQETAYGYTF TGCGCCAGCAGCCAAGAGACCGCTTATGGCTACACCTTC
- TRBJ1-2 TRBV4-1 - CASSQVRLGGYTF TGCGCCAGCAGCCAAGTCAGGTTGGGCGGCTACACCTTC
- TRBJ2-7 TRBV4-3 few CASSQDRLVPEQYF TGCGCCAGCAGCCAAGACCGACTAGTCCCCGAGCAGTACTTC
- TRBJ1-1 TRBV3-1 few CASSIGEGAFF TGTGCCAGCTCGATAGGAGAGGGAGCTTTCTTT
TRBD1 TRBJ1-1 TRBV6-6 few CASRLTTGGISSTEAFF TGTGCCAGCAGACTTACGACAGGGGGGATATCAAGCACTGAAGCTTTCTTT
TRBD2 TRBJ2-3 TRBV7-2 few CASRWGLAGYLTSTDTQYF TGTGCCAGCAGGTGGGGACTAGCGGGGTACCTCACTAGCACAGATACGCAGTATTTT
- TRBJ2-5 TRBV5-1 few CASSPRTVEETQYF TGCGCCAGCAGCCCTAGGACAGTTGAAGAGACCCAGTACTTC
- TRBJ1-4 TRBV29-1 - CSVEVGRGEKLFF TGCAGCGTTGAGGTGGGCCGCGGTGAAAAACTGTTTTTT
- TRBJ1-3 TRBV6-6 few CASSSGTNRNTIYF TGTGCCAGCAGTTCAGGGACTAACCGAAACACCATATATTTT
TRBD1 TRBJ2-1 TRBV29-1 few CSATGKGNEQFF TGCAGCGCGACAGGGAAGGGCAATGAGCAGTTCTTC
- TRBJ2-3 TRBV5-6 many CASTQTTRTDTQYF TGTGCCAGCACCCAGACCACCCGCACAGATACGCAGTATTTT
- TRBJ2-5 TRBV7-7 few CASSFTPSSETQYF TGTGCCAGCAGCTTCACTCCCTCATCGGAGACCCAGTACTTC
- TRBJ1-1 TRBV12-3/TRBV12-4 - CASSYLGGPNTEAFF TGTGCCAGCAGCTACCTTGGGGGGCCGAACACTGAAGCTTTCTTT
- TRBJ1-4 TRBV5-1 many CASSLTANEKLFF TGCGCCAGCAGCTTAACAGCTAATGAAAAACTGTTTTTT
- TRBJ2-3 TRBV7-2 - CASSLATPSTDTQYF TGTGCCAGCAGCTTGGCCACCCCGTCCACAGATACGCAGTATTTT
TRBD2 TRBJ2-3 TRBV25-1 many CASTPKRGGTDTQYF TGTGCCAGCACCCCAAAGCGGGGGGGCACAGATACGCAGTATTTT
- TRBJ1-2 TRBV7-2 - CASIPLGAVANYGYTF TGTGCCAGCATTCCCCTAGGGGCGGTTGCTAACTATGGCTACACCTTC
TRBD2 TRBJ2-3 TRBV3-1 - CASGPAGEPTDTQYF TGTGCCAGCGGGCCAGCGGGGGAGCCCACAGATACGCAGTATTTT
- TRBJ1-2 TRBV20-1 few CSAPDAGIGYTF TGCAGTGCTCCCGACGCGGGAATCGGCTACACCTTC
TRBD2 TRBJ2-5 TRBV12-3/TRBV12-4 few CASRAGLGKETQYF TGTGCCAGCCGAGCGGGGCTAGGGAAAGAGACCCAGTACTTC
- TRBJ2-1 TRBV7-9 few CASSLAFRVSNEQFF TGTGCCAGCAGCTTAGCGTTTCGGGTTTCCAATGAGCAGTTCTTC